The entry that follows covers one T cell receptor beta chain sequence. Its antigen remains unknown. This entry is derived from a study of shared clonotypes between healthy human individuals. The naive CD8 subset, CD45RO-negative cells positively selected for CCR7, excluded terminally differentiated effector memory CD45RA+ cells. Authors' processing steps: ImmunoSEQ output held junction-only sequences without quality scores, so filtering differed. The repertoire was sequenced with immunoSEQ multiplex PCR; TCRdb's copy has only in-frame clones and lacks some. That table furnishes V, J and clone size, whereas the DNA furnished D and trimming. The table shows over 800,000 clones, with nearly 95% occurring only once. CDR1 is MDHEN and CDR2 is SYDVKM in the germline V gene. The CDR3 runs to 14 residues. The V gene end was trimmed by 7 bases and the J gene end by 3 bases; junction bases not matched to a gene: 9.

Study-level findings and limits: Roughly 5% of naive CD4 clonotypes were shared across several donors.

V and J are TRBV28 and TRBJ2-7; 7 bases match TRBD1. The sequence came from a man aged 25-40 years in good health. The sample comprised naive CD8+ T cells sorted from blood. Here the CDR3 DNA reads TGTGCCAGCAAGAAACCGGCAGGGGGCTACGAGCAGTACTTC. Translating it yields CASKKPAGGYEQYF.